The clone carrying this TCR beta chain was counted a few times. Its antigen is currently unknown. This record comes from a study of beta chain features in type 1 diabetes. Study results and caveats: Type 1 diabetes patients showed a moderate but significant shortening of TCRB CDR3s in all four CD4+ subsets.

The ends lost 3 bases at V and 6 bases at J; junction bases unmatched: 4. Germline lookup yields CDR1 MNHEY and CDR2 SMNVEV (reference sequence). CDR3 length: 14 amino acids. As every portion of the isolated RNA was reverse transcribed, the sequencing read expressed TCRB transcripts. The repertoire was sequenced with immunoSEQ multiplex PCR; TCRdb's copy has only in-frame clones and lacks some. The table records about 47,000 clones, roughly 48% of them present only once. The sample taken for sequencing was stem cell memory CD4+ T cells from blood. The gene calls are TRBV27 and TRBJ2-2; TRBD2 matches 7 bases. The sequence came from a man under 40 with type 1 diabetes. The CDR3 bases are TGTGCCAGCAGTTTTTTGGGGGGGTCCGGGGAGCTGTTTTTT. Protein: CASSFLGGSGELFF.